The present T cell receptor (beta chain) was sequenced within a study of cytomegalovirus exposure and HLA in healthy donors. PCR amplification relied on 60 Vbeta primers (plus 13 Jbeta primers). TCRdb's table, derived via immunoSEQ multiplex PCR, lists solely in-frame clones and lacks some. This sample yields approximately 100,000 clones, of which around 82% are seen a single time; 1.6% belongs to the top ten. This CDR3 has 17 amino acids. Germline lookup yields CDR1 SGHVS and CDR2 FQNEAQ. V lost 0 bases and J lost 7, with 19 bases in between. The chain couples TRBV7-8 to TRBJ1-5; no definite D call. This TCR derives from a man between 45 and 60 years old in good health and CMV-seronegative. The sequenced sample consisted of PBMCs. CDR3 in amino acids: CASSLANPGLGGQPQHF. The CDR3 coding sequence is TGTGCCAGCAGCTTAGCAAATCCAGGACTCGGCGGCCAGCCCCAGCATTTT.